The 30 T cell receptor beta chains in this list originate from one sample, sequenced in a study of blood T cell repertoires in COVID-19. Profiled with immunoSEQ multiplex PCR; TCRdb holds only in-frame clones, not every one. The data contain some 150,000 clones, roughly 80% of them singletons. Sequencing used peripheral blood. The receptors originated from a man aged 65 to 79 with acute or convalescent COVID-19.

This clone was detected only a few times. The V and J genes are TRBV3-1 (or the pseudogene TRBV3-2) and TRBJ1-4; D unclear. The V gene's germline CDR1 is LGHDT and CDR2 YNNKEL (reference sequence). CDR3 size: 13 residues. Trimming took off 0 bases at V and 16 bases at J, with 15 bases between the two ends. CDR3 protein: CASSQELPGRKFF. DNA of the CDR3: TGTGCCAGCAGCCAAGAACTACCGGGTCGGAAGTTTTTT.

This clone was recorded only once. V usage is TRBV19 and J usage is TRBJ1-6, with 12 nucleotides matching TRBD1. V dropped 5 bases and J dropped 10; count of bases not matched to a gene: 9. This CDR3 is 16 amino acids long. Germline V gene lookup returns CDR1 LNHDA and CDR2 SQIVND (reference sequence). The chain's CDR3 is CASSLGTGGQNSPLHF. CDR3 DNA: TGTGCCAGTAGTTTGGGGACAGGGGGCCAGAACTCACCCCTCCACTTT.

The chain combines TRBV18 with TRBJ2-7; 10 bases agree with TRBD1. This CDR3 spans 14 amino acids. Looked up from germline, CDR1 is KGHSH and CDR2 is LQKENI. V lost 8 bases to trimming and J lost 6 bases; unmatched junction nucleotides: 10. CDR3 nucleotide sequence: TGTGCCAGCACCCCCGGGACAGGGGATCGCGAGCAGTACTTC. The encoded protein is CASTPGTGDREQYF.

This clone showed up just once. This chain connects TRBV2 to TRBJ1-6, with no clear D. V lost 7 bases and J 1 base, leaving 11 bases between the germline ends. The CDR3 length is 15 residues. The germline V gene has CDR1 SNHLY and CDR2 FYNNEI. The CDR3, as DNA: TGTGCCAGCACCCCGCCGGGTTCCTATAATTCACCCCTCCACTTT. This codes for CASTPPGSYNSPLHF.

About this clone itself: The germline gene is not matched at one end of the junction; a read error may be the cause. The chain combines TRBV7-7 with TRBJ2-2; D unresolved. The germline CDR1 and CDR2 sequences are SSHAT and FNYEAQ (reference sequence). The CDR3 spans 12 residues. CDR3 in amino acids: CASSAGSGELFF. CDR3 DNA sequence: TGTGCTAGCAGCGCCGGGTCCGGGGAGCTGTTTTTT.

The chain links TRBV9 to TRBJ2-7, with 9 bases that match TRBD1. The ends lost 3 bases at V and 6 bases at J; junction bases unmatched: 10. Germline V gene sequence: CDR1 SGDLS, CDR2 YYNGEE. The CDR3 is 15 amino acids. The CDR3 protein is CASSGRGQGISEQYF. The CDR3 nucleotides read TGTGCCAGCAGCGGCCGGGGACAGGGTATATCCGAGCAGTACTTC.

The chain has TRBV28 and TRBJ2-4; 9 nucleotides match TRBD1. CDR1 is MDHEN and CDR2 is SYDVKM in the germline V gene. Losses at the gene ends were 5 bases for V and 1 base for J; bases not matched to a gene: 3. The CDR3 loop spans 15 amino acids. As DNA, the CDR3 is TGTGCCAGCAGTCCGACAGGGGGGGCCAAAAACATTCAGTACTTC. Translation: CASSPTGGAKNIQYF.

The rearrangement joins TRBV18 to TRBJ1-2; no reliable D call. There are 14 residues in the CDR3. The V end was cut by 3 bases, the J end by 8 bases, with 16 bases between. Germline CDR1 is KGHSH and CDR2 is LQKENI. CDR3 DNA: TGTGCCAGCTCACCTTTGGAGACTACTATAGGCTACACCTTC. Protein product: CASSPLETTIGYTF.

This clone was recorded only once. V gene TRBV18 combines with J gene TRBJ1-1; perhaps TRBD1 as D (5 bases). The V end was cut by 0 bases, the J end by 5 bases, with 16 bases between. Germline V gene data show CDR1 as KGHSH and CDR2 as LQKENI. The CDR3 extends over 16 amino acids. The DNA of the CDR3 is TGTGCCAGCTCACCACCAGGACAAAGTTGGTGGACTGAAGCTTTCTTT. This gives the protein CASSPPGQSWWTEAFF. Complete variable domain (other parts from reference TRBV18 and TRBJ1-1): NAGVMQNPRHLVRRRGQEARLRCSPMKGHSHVYWYRQLPEEGLKFMVYLQKENIIDESGMPKERFSAEFPKEGPSILRIQQVVRGDSAAYFCASSPPGQSWWTEAFFGQGTRLTVV.

V is TRBV5-4 and J is TRBJ2-3; 8 bases are shared with TRBD1. V dropped 2 bases and J dropped 8; count of bases not matched to a gene: 10. The length of the CDR3 is 15 residues. The germline V gene has CDR1 SGHNT and CDR2 YYREEE (reference sequence). Here the CDR3 DNA reads TGTGCCAGCAGCTTTCGGGCCCAGGGGGCCGTTACGCAGTATTTT. Amino acid sequence: CASSFRAQGAVTQYF.

The genes are TRBV29-1 and TRBJ1-6, with no clear D. Trimming shortened V by 5 bases and J by 8 bases, and 19 bases separated the two germline ends. The V gene's germline CDR1 is SQVTM and CDR2 ANQGSEA. The CDR3 length is 15 residues. In nucleotides, the CDR3 is TGCAGCGTTCCTCCACCCGGCACTAGGGATTCACCCCTCCACTTT. This codes for CSVPPPGTRDSPLHF. Filled out from reference TRBV29-1 and TRBJ1-6, the complete variable domain reads SAVISQKPSRDICQRGTSLTIQCQVDSQVTMMFWYRQQPGQSLTLIATANQGSEATYESGFVIDKFPISRPNLTFSTLTVSNMSPEDSSIYLCSVPPPGTRDSPLHFGNGTRLTVT.

The chain carries TRBV6-1 and TRBJ2-7; 8 bases are shared with TRBD1. The CDR3 runs 15 residues. V gave up 2 bases and J gave up 1 base; unmatched junction bases: 4. CDR1 is MNHNS, CDR2 SASEGT, per germline. The CDR3 loop is CASSEPGQGSYEQYF. The CDR3 nucleotides read TGTGCCAGCAGTGAACCCGGACAGGGTTCCTACGAGCAGTACTTC.

The CDR3 protein is CASRAPGDNNEQFF. In nucleotides, the CDR3 is TGTGCCAGCAGGGCCCCGGGGGATAACAATGAGCAGTTCTTC. The J gene is TRBJ2-1, the V gene TRBV6-5; D perhaps matches TRBD2 (6 bases). Germline lookup yields CDR1 MNHEY and CDR2 SVGAGI. The CDR3 length is 14 residues. Deletions cut 6 bases from V and 5 bases from J, with 14 bases between.

V usage is TRBV5-1 and J usage is TRBJ1-3, with TRBD1 matching 7 bases. The CDR3 runs 21 residues. J gave up 0 bases and V 2 bases, and 20 bases lay outside the gene matches. Germline CDR1 is SGHRS and CDR2 is YFSETQ. Here the CDR3 DNA reads TGCGCCAGCAGCTTTATCGTCCCGGGACAGCGTTTTTTTTACTCTGGAAACACCATATATTTT. This encodes CASSFIVPGQRFFYSGNTIYF.

The chain couples TRBV7-2 to TRBJ1-4, with TRBD1 matching over 8 bases. V lost 5 bases to trimming and J lost 4 bases; unmatched junction nucleotides: 6. CDR3 length: 15 amino acids. Germline lookup yields CDR1 SGHTA and CDR2 FQGNSA. The CDR3 DNA reads as TGTGCCAGCAGCCCAAGACAGGGGCTTAATGAAAAACTGTTTTTT. Its protein product is CASSPRQGLNEKLFF.

The gene calls are TRBV28 and TRBJ1-2, with D possibly TRBD1 on 6 matching bases. Germline CDR1 MDHEN, CDR2 SYDVKM. This CDR3 region has 14 residues. V was trimmed by 4 bases and J by 4 bases, leaving 13 bases between them. The CDR3 DNA is TGTGCCAGCAGTTACGGGGGGCGGGGCTATGGCTACACCTTC. Amino acids: CASSYGGRGYGYTF.

The gene calls are TRBV28 and TRBJ1-1; TRBD1 might be the D (6 bases). The germline CDR1 and CDR2 sequences are MDHEN and SYDVKM. CDR3 length: 12 amino acids. The V and J ends lost 6 bases and 8 bases respectively, with 13 bases between them. This chain's CDR3 is CASRSTGDEAFF. CDR3 bases: TGTGCCAGCAGATCGACAGGAGACGAAGCTTTCTTT.

This clone has more than one count but fewer than ten. The chain recombines TRBV18 with TRBJ1-1, with a tentative D call TRBD1 (6 bases). The CDR3 covers 13 residues. V dropped 10 bases and J dropped 1 base, with 13 bases sitting between them. Germline V CDR1 and CDR2: KGHSH, LQKENI. Here the CDR3 reads CATKQGPNTEAFF. As DNA, the CDR3 is TGTGCCACAAAACAGGGTCCGAACACTGAAGCTTTCTTT.

The chain employs TRBV2 and TRBJ1-6, with TRBD1 identical over 7 bases. CDR1 SNHLY and CDR2 FYNNEI come from the germline V gene. Losses at the gene ends were 6 bases for V and 9 bases for J; bases not matched to a gene: 11. The CDR3 consists of 15 residues. The chain's CDR3 is CASRGRQGGGSPLHF. Here the CDR3 DNA reads TGTGCCAGCAGGGGACGACAGGGAGGAGGTTCACCCCTCCACTTT.

The V call is TRBV18, the J call TRBJ1-4; 9 nucleotides align to TRBD1. The CDR3 sequence is 15 residues long. Germline V gene sequence: CDR1 KGHSH, CDR2 LQKENI. Trimming at V came to 0 bases and at J to 8 bases, leaving 4 bases not matched to a gene. The CDR3 loop reads CASSPPGQGNEKLFF. CDR3 nucleotide sequence: TGTGCCAGCTCACCACCTGGACAGGGGAACGAAAAACTGTTTTTT.

This chain uses TRBV2 with TRBJ1-4; D remains unclear. This CDR3 comprises 13 residues. Germline V gene lookup returns CDR1 SNHLY and CDR2 FYNNEI. V was cut by 6 bases and J by 7 bases, with 12 bases left in between. DNA for the CDR3: TGTGCCAGCAGGCTCGAGGTCGGTGAAAAACTGTTTTTT. It translates to CASRLEVGEKLFF.

Only a few counts were recorded for this clone. V usage is TRBV3-1 (or the pseudogene TRBV3-2) and J usage is TRBJ2-3, with 8 bases fitting TRBD1. The V gene's germline CDR1 is LGHDT and CDR2 YNNKEL (reference sequence). The trim removed 0 bases at V and 1 base at J, leaving 0 bases unmatched. The CDR3 is 15 residues long. The CDR3 sequence: CASSQETGGTDTQYF. The CDR3 nucleotides read TGTGCCAGCAGCCAAGAGACAGGGGGCACAGATACGCAGTATTTT.

This chain uses TRBV19 with TRBJ2-5; 9 bases are a match to TRBD2. The CDR3 length is 16 residues. Germline lookup yields CDR1 LNHDA and CDR2 SQIVND (reference sequence). V gave up 5 bases and J gave up 4 bases; unmatched junction bases: 11. The CDR3 loop reads CASSPSGGLSGETQYF. CDR3 DNA sequence: TGTGCCAGTAGTCCCAGCGGGGGGCTCTCCGGAGAGACCCAGTACTTC.

The rearrangement uses TRBV9 and TRBJ1-4, with TRBD1 matching over 7 bases. This CDR3 region has 14 residues. J was trimmed by 8 bases and V by 4 bases; bases with no gene match: 8. CDR1 is SGDLS, CDR2 YYNGEE, per germline. CDR3: CASSPMTGREKLFF. The CDR3 coding sequence is TGTGCCAGCAGCCCCATGACAGGGAGGGAAAAACTGTTTTTT.

The rearrangement joins TRBV30 to TRBJ1-5; 7 positions agree with TRBD1. V shed 2 bases and J 6 bases; nucleotides not matched to a gene: 16. CDR1 and CDR2 from the germline V gene are GTSNPN and SVGIG (reference sequence). This CDR3 has 17 amino acids. The DNA of the CDR3 is TGTGCCTGGAGTCGCCGACAGGGAGATGGGGGAAGTCAGCCCCAGCATTTT. This sequence encodes CAWSRRQGDGGSQPQHF.

J is TRBJ2-3 and V is TRBV10-3; tentatively, D is TRBD1 (5 bases). Germline CDR1 ENHRY, CDR2 SYGVKD. The CDR3 consists of 13 residues. V was trimmed by 3 bases and J by 2 bases, leaving 6 bases between them. The CDR3 spells CAISDRDTDTQYF. CDR3 DNA sequence: TGTGCCATCAGTGACAGGGACACAGATACGCAGTATTTT.

The rearrangement links TRBV12-3 or TRBV12-4 to TRBJ1-3; 9 bases line up with TRBD1. The V gene end was trimmed by 7 bases and the J gene end by 9 bases; junction bases not matched to a gene: 7. The CDR3 has 13 residues. CDR3 loop: CASTPGQGGTIYF. The CDR3 coding sequence is TGTGCCAGCACGCCGGGACAGGGCGGCACCATATATTTT.

The V call is TRBV7-2, the J call TRBJ2-5; a possible D gene is TRBD1 (6 bases). There are 14 residues in the CDR3. Per germline, CDR1 SGHTA and CDR2 FQGNSA. The germline V and J ends were trimmed by 5 bases and 5 bases, with 15 bases remaining between them. In DNA form, the CDR3 reads TGTGCCAGCAGCCATAAAGGGGACAAGGAGACCCAGTACTTC. Its translation: CASSHKGDKETQYF.

This chain links TRBV7-8 with TRBJ1-5, with 7 bases aligning to TRBD1. Losses at the gene ends were 5 bases for V and 0 bases for J; bases not matched to a gene: 4. The CDR3 has 15 residues. The germline V gene encodes CDR1 SGHVS and CDR2 FQNEAQ. CDR3: CASSRNRGSNQPQHF. In nucleotides, the CDR3 is TGTGCCAGCAGCAGAAACAGGGGTAGCAATCAGCCCCAGCATTTT.

This clone was seen once. J is TRBJ2-5 and V is TRBV5-1, with TRBD1 matching 12 bases. Germline trimming cut 7 bases from V and 4 bases from J; bases unmatched to any gene: 8. The CDR3 extends over 15 amino acids. Germline loops: CDR1 SGHRS, CDR2 YFSETQ. The CDR3 loop reads CASLWGTGGVETQYF. CDR3 DNA sequence: TGCGCCAGCCTTTGGGGGACAGGGGGCGTAGAGACCCAGTACTTC.